The T cell receptor (beta chain) described here comes from a study of cytomegalovirus exposure and HLA in healthy donors. Primers: 60 Vbeta forward and 13 Jbeta reverse. Profiled with immunoSEQ multiplex PCR; TCRdb holds only in-frame clones, not every one. The sample has around 180,000 clones, about four fifths seen once. This clone was counted a few times. Its matching antigen is unknown. V was pared by 7 bases and J by 0 bases, with 23 bases of the junction left unmatched. The CDR3 loop spans 21 amino acids. CDR1 and CDR2 (germline): MNHEY, SMNVEV (reference sequence). Notes on the study in general: Later on, analysis showed that most CMV-associated TCR beta chains appeared to be HLA-restricted. An assumption of roughly uniform sequencing depth across donors underlay the presence/absence analyses. Researchers reported in a later analysis that a missense DCLRE1C variant was tied to TCR beta V- and J-gene trimming. Differences between HLA loci emerged in a later analysis of TCR association rates, with DRB1 most and HLA-C fewest.

The material sequenced was PBMCs. The receptor's source is a man between 18 and 29 years old in good health and CMV-seronegative. The V and J genes are TRBV27 and TRBJ2-3, with TRBD1 identical over 9 bases. The chain's CDR3 is CASTSALTTGGQPTSTDTQYF. The CDR3 DNA follows: TGTGCCAGCACATCCGCCCTAACAACAGGGGGCCAACCCACTAGCACAGATACGCAGTATTTT.